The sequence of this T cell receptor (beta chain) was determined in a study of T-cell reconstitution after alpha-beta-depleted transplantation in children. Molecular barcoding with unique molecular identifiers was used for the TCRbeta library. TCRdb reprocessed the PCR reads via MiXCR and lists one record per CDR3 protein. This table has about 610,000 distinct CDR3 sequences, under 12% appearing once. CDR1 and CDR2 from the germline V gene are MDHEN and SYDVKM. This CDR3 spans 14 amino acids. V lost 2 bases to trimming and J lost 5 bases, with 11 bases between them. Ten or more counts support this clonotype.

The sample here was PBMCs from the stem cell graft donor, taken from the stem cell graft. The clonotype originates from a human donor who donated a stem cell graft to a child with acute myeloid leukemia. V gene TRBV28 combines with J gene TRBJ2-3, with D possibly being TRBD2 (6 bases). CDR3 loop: CASSLAGTVDTQYF. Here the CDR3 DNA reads TGTGCCAGCAGTTTAGCGGGAACGGTAGATACGCAGTATTTT.